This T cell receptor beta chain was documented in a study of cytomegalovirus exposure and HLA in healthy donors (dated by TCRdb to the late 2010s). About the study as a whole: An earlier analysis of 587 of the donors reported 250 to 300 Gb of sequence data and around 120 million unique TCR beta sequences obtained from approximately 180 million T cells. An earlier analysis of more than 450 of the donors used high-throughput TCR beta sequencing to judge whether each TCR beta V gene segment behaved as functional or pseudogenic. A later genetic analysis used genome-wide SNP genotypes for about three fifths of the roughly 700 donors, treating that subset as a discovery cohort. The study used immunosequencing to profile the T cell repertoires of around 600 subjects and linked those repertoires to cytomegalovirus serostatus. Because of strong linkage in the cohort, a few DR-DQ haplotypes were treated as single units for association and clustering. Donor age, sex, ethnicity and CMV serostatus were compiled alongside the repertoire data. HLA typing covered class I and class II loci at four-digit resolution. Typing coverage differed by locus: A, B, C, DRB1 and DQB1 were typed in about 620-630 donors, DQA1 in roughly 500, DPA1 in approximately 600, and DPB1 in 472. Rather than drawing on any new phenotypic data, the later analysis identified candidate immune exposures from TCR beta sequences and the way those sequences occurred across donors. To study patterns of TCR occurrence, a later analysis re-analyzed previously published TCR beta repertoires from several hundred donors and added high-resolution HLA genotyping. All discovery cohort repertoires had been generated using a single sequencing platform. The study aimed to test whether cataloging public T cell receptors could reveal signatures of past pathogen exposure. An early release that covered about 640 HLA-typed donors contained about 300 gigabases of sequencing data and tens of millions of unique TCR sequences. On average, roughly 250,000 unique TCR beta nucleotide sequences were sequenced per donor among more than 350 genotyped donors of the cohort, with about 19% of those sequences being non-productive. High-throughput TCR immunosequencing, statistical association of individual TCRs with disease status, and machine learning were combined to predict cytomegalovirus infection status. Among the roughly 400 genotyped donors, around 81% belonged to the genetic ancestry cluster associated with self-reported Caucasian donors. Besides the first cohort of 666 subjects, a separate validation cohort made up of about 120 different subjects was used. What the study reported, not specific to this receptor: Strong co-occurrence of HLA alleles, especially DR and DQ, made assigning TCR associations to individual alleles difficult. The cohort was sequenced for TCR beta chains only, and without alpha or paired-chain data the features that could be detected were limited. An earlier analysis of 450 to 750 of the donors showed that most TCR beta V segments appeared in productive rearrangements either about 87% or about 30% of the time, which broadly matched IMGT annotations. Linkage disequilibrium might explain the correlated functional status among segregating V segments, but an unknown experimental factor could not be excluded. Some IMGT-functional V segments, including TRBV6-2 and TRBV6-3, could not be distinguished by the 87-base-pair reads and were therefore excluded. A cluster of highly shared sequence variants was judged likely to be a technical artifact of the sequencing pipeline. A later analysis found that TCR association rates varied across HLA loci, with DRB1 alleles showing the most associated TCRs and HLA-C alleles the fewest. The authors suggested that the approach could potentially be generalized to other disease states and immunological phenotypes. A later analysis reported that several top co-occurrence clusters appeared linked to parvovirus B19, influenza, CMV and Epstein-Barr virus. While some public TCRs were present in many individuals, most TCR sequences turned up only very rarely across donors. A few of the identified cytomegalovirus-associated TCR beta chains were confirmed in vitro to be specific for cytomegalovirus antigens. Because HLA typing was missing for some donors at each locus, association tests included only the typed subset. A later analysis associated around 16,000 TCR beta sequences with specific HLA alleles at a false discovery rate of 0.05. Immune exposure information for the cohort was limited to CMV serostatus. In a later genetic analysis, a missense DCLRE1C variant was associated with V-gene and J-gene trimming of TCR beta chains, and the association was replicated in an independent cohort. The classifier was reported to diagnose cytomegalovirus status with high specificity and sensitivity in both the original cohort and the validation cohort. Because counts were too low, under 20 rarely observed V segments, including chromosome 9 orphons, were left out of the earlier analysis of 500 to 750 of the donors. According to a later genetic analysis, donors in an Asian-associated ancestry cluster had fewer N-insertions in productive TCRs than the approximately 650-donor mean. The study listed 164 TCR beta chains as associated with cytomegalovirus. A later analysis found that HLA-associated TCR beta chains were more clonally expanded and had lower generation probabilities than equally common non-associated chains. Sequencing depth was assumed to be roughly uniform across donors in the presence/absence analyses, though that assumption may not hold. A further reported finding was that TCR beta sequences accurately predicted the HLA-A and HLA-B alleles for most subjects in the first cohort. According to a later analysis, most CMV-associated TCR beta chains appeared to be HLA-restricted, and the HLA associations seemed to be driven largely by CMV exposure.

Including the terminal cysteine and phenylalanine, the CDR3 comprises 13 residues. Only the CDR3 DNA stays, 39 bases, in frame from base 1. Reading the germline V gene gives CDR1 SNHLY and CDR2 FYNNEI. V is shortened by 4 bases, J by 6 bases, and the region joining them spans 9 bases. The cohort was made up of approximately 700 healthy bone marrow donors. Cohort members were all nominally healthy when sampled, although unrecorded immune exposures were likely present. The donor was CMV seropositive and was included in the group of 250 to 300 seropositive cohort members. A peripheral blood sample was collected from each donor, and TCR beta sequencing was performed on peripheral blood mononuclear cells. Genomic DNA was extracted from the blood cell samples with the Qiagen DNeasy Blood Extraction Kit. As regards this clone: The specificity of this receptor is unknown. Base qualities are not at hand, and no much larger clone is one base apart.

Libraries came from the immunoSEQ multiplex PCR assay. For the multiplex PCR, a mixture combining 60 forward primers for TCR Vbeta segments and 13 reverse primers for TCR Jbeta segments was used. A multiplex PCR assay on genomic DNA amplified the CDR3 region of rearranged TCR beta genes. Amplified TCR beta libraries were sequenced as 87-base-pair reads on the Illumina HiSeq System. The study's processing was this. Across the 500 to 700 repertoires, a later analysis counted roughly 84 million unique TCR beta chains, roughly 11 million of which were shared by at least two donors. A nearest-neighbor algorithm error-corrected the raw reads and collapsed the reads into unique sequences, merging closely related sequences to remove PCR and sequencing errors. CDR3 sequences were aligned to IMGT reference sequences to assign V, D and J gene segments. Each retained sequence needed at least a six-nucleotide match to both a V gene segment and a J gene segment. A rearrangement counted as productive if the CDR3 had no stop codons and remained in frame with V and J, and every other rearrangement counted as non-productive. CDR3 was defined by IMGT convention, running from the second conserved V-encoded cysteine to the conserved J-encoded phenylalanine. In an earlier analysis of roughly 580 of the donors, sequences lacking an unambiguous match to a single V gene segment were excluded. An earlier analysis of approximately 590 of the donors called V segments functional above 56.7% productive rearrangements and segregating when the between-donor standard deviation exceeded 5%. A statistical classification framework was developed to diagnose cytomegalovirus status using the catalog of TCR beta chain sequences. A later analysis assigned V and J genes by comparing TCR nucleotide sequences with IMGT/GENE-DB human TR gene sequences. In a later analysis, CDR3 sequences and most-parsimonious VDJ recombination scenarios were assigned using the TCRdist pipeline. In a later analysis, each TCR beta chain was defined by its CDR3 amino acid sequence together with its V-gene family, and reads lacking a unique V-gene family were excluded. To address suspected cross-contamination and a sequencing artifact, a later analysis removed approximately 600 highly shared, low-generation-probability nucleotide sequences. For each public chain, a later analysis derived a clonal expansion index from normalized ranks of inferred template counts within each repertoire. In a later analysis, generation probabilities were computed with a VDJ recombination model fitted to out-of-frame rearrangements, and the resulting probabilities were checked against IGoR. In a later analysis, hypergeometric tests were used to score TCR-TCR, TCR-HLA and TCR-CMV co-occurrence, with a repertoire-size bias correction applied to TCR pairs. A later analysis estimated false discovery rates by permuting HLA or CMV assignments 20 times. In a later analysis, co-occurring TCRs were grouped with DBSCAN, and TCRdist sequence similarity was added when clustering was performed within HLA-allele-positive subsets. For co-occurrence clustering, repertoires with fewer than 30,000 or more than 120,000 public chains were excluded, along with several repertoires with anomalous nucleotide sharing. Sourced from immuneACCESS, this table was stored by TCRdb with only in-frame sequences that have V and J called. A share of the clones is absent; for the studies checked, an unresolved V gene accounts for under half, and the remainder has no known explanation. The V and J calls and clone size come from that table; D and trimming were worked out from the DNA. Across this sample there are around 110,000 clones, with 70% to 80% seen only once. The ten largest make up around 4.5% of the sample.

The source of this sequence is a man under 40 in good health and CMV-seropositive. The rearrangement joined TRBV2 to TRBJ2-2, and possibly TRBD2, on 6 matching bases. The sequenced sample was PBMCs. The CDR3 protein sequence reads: CASSAGEAGELFF. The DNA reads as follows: TGTGCCAGCAGTGCCGGGGAGGCCGGGGAGCTGTTTTTT. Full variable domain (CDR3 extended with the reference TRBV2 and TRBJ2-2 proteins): EPEVTQTPSHQVTQMGQEVILRCVPISNHLYFYWYRQILGQKVEFLVSFYNNEISEKSEIFDDQFSVERPDGSNFTLKIRSTKLEDSAMYFCASSAGEAGELFFGEGSRLTVL.